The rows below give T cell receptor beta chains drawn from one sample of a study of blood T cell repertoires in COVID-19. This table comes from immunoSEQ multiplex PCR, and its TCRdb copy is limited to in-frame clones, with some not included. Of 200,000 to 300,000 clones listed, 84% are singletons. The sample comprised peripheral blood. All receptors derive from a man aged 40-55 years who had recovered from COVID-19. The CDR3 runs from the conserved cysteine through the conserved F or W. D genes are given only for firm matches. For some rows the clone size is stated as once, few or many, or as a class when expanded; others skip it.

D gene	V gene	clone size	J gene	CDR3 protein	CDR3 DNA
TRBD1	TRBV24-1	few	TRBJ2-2	CATSSSGQGWTNTGELFF	TGTGCCACCAGTTCATCGGGACAGGGATGGACGAACACCGGGGAGCTGTTTTTT
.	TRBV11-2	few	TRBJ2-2	CASSGGYGELFF	TGTGCCAGCAGCGGGGGGTACGGGGAGCTGTTTTTT
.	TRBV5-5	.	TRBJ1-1	CASSFGGGGTEAFF	TGTGCCAGCAGTTTCGGGGGAGGAGGGACTGAAGCTTTCTTT
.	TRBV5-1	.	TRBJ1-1	CASRQRNMNTEAFF	TGCGCCAGCAGACAAAGAAACATGAACACTGAAGCTTTCTTT
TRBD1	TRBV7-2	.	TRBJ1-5	CASSPQTGGRNQPQHF	TGTGCCAGCAGCCCTCAAACAGGGGGGCGAAATCAGCCCCAGCATTTT
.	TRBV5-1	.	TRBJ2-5	CASSWGEQETQYF	TGCGCCAGCAGCTGGGGGGAACAAGAGACCCAGTACTTC
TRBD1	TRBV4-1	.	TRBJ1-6	CASSRGPLGQGHNSPLHF	TGCGCCAGCAGCCGAGGACCACTCGGACAGGGACATAATTCACCCCTCCACTTT
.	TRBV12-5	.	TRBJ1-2	CASGPGDGFYGYTF	TGTGCTAGTGGTCCGGGGGACGGATTCTATGGCTACACCTTC
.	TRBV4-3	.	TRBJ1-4	CASSQLGAVGEKLFF	TGCGCCAGCAGCCAATTGGGGGCAGTGGGAGAAAAACTGTTTTTT
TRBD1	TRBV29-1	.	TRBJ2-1	CSVNRGDGQFF	TGCAGCGTTAACAGGGGCGATGGGCAGTTCTTC
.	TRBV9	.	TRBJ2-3	CASSEGGRGSDTQYF	TGTGCCAGCAGCGAAGGGGGTAGGGGCTCAGATACGCAGTATTTT
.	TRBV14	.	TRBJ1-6	CASSRGIYNSPLHF	TGTGCCAGCAGTCGCGGGATCTATAATTCACCCCTCCACTTT
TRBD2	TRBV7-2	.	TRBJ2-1	CASSSSRGEYNEQFF	TGTGCCAGCAGCTCCTCCCGGGGGGAGTACAATGAGCAGTTCTTC
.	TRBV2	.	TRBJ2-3	CASATAPRVTQYF	TGTGCCAGCGCGACTGCCCCCCGGGTTACGCAGTATTTT
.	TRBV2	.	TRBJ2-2	CASSAEVSGELFF	TGTGCCAGCAGTGCGGAGGTGTCCGGGGAGCTGTTTTTT
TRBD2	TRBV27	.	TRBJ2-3	CASSPRTSGSTDTQYF	TGTGCCAGCAGTCCCCGGACTAGCGGGAGCACAGATACGCAGTATTTT
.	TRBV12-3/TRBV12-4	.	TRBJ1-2	CASEGGGGYTF	TGTGCCAGCGAAGGGGGTGGAGGCTACACCTTC
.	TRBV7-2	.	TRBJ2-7	CASSPLWQTYEQYF	TGTGCCAGCAGCCCCCTCTGGCAAACCTACGAGCAGTACTTC
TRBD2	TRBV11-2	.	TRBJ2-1	CASRHLAGRSYNEQFF	TGTGCCAGCAGACACCTAGCGGGAAGGTCCTACAATGAGCAGTTCTTC
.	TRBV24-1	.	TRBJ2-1	CATSDQWGDEQFF	TGTGCCACCAGTGATCAGTGGGGCGATGAGCAGTTCTTC
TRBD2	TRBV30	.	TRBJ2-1	CAWREISRTSGLHNEQFF	TGTGCCTGGAGGGAAATCTCCCGAACTAGCGGCCTACACAATGAGCAGTTCTTC
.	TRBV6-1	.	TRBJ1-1	CASSEMGQNTEAFF	TGTGCCAGCAGTGAGATGGGACAGAACACTGAAGCTTTCTTT
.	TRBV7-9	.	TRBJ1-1	CASSFRQANTEAFF	TGTGCCAGCAGCTTCAGACAGGCGAACACTGAAGCTTTCTTT
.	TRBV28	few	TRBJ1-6	CASSLFAGLDSHF	TGTGCCAGCAGTTTATTTGCCGGGTTGGACAGCCACTTT
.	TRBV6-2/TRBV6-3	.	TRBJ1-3	CASSFASRDSAGNTIYF	TGTGCCAGCAGTTTCGCCTCCCGGGATTCGGCTGGAAACACCATATATTTT
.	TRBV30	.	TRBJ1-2	CAWSTGGGSGYTF	TGTGCCTGGAGTACGGGAGGGGGATCTGGCTACACCTTC
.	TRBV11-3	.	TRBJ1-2	CASKPPEGGYTF	TGTGCCAGCAAGCCTCCCGAGGGAGGCTACACCTTC
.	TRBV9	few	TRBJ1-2	CASSVAGEYGYTF	TGTGCCAGCAGCGTAGCCGGGGAGTATGGCTACACCTTC
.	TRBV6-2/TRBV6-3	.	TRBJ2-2	CASSYTQGLTNTGELFF	TGTGCCAGCAGTTATACCCAGGGGCTAACGAACACCGGGGAGCTGTTTTTT
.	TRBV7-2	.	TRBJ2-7	CASSLSLLREQYF	TGTGCCAGCAGCTTATCACTACTTCGCGAGCAGTACTTC
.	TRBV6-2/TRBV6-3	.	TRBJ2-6	CASSLLRSGANVLTF	TGTGCCAGCAGCCTACTGCGCTCTGGGGCCAACGTCCTGACTTTC
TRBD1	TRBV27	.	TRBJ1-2	CASAEQGVRSYGYTF	TGTGCCAGCGCTGAACAGGGGGTCCGATCCTATGGCTACACCTTC
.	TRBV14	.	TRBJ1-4	CASSRGGEEKLFF	TGTGCCAGCAGTCGCGGCGGAGAAGAAAAACTGTTTTTT
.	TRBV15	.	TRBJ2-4	CATSRGQVTAKNIQYF	TGTGCCACCAGCAGAGGACAGGTTACAGCCAAAAACATTCAGTACTTC
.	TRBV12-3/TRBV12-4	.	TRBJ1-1	CASREGNTEAFF	TGTGCCAGCAGGGAGGGGAACACTGAAGCTTTCTTT
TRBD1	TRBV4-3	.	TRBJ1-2	CASSQDDAGQGFMNYGYTF	TGCGCCAGCAGCCAAGATGATGCGGGACAGGGTTTTATGAACTATGGCTACACCTTC
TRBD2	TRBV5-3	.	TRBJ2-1	CARSLGGIASGRAGEQFF	TGTGCCAGAAGCTTGGGAGGAATCGCTAGCGGGAGGGCCGGGGAGCAGTTCTTC
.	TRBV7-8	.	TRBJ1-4	CASSLDRVNEKLFF	TGTGCCAGCAGCTTAGACAGGGTTAATGAAAAACTGTTTTTT
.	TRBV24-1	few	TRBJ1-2	CATTRKAGDGYTF	TGTGCCACCACGCGTAAGGCAGGGGATGGCTACACCTTC
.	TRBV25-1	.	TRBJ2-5	CASSAGNTFQETQYF	TGTGCCAGCAGTGCGGGGAACACCTTCCAAGAGACCCAGTACTTC
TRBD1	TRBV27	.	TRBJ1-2	CASKQGGYGYTF	TGTGCCAGCAAACAGGGGGGGTATGGCTACACCTTC
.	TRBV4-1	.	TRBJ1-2	CASSPGGVDGYTF	TGCGCCAGCAGCCCGGGGGGGGTTGATGGCTACACCTTC
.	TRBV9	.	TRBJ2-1	CASSVEGAGGYEQFF	TGTGCCAGCAGCGTAGAGGGGGCGGGAGGCTATGAGCAGTTCTTC
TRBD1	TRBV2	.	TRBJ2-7	CASSELGTGTYEQYF	TGTGCCAGCAGTGAATTGGGGACAGGGACCTACGAGCAGTACTTC
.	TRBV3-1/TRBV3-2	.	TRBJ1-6	CASSQEGGRSYNSPLHF	TGTGCCAGCAGCCAAGAGGGAGGGCGCTCCTATAATTCACCCCTCCACTTT
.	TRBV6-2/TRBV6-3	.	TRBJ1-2	CASSYGGFYGYTF	TGTGCCAGCAGTTACGGAGGATTCTATGGCTACACCTTC
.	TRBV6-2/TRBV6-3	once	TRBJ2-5	CASSYSRGLAGETQYF	TGTGCCAGCAGTTACTCGAGGGGACTCGCGGGGGAGACCCAGTACTTC
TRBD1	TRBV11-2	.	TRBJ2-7	CASRGQQPSGTGGYEQYF	TGTGCCAGCAGGGGCCAGCAGCCATCCGGGACAGGGGGCTACGAGCAGTACTTC
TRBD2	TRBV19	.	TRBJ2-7	CASSIDGGEGRYEQYF	TGTGCCAGTAGTATAGATGGCGGGGAGGGACGCTACGAGCAGTACTTC
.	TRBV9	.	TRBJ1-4	CASSATTGRANEKLFF	TGTGCCAGCAGCGCGACCACAGGGCGGGCTAATGAAAAACTGTTTTTT
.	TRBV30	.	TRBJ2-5	CAWSTGEEKTQYF	TGTGCCTGGAGCACAGGGGAGGAAAAGACCCAGTACTTC
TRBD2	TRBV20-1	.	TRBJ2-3	CSASSGSPSDTQYF	TGCAGTGCTAGTAGCGGGAGTCCATCAGATACGCAGTATTTT
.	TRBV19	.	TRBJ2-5	CASRPRPGETQYF	TGTGCCAGTAGACCCCGGCCCGGGGAGACCCAGTACTTC
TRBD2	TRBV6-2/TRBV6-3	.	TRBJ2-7	CASSYSLAEGSEQYF	TGTGCCAGCAGTTACTCTCTAGCGGAGGGAAGCGAGCAGTACTTC
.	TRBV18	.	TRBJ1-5	CASSPLGQYPGPYQPQHF	TGTGCCAGCTCACCGCTCGGACAGTACCCTGGGCCTTATCAGCCCCAGCATTTT
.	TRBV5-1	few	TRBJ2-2	CASSLVGRRSGELFF	TGCGCCAGCAGCTTGGTAGGGCGGAGGTCCGGGGAGCTGTTTTTT
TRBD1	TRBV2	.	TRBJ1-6	CASSELGTGFDSPLHF	TGTGCCAGCAGTGAATTAGGGACAGGGTTTGATTCACCCCTCCACTTT
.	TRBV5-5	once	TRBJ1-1	CASSLVGMNTEAFF	TGTGCCAGCAGCTTGGTGGGCATGAACACTGAAGCTTTCTTT
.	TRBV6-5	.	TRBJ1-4	CASAGDANEKLFF	TGTGCCAGCGCAGGGGATGCTAATGAAAAACTGTTTTTT
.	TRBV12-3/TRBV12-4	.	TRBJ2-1	CASGRDSGQFF	TGTGCCAGCGGGCGGGACAGTGGGCAGTTCTTC